Below are 3 T cell receptor beta chains sequenced from a single sample in a study of CD8+ T cells in alopecia areata (dated by TCRdb to 2016 to 2018). The library came from the immunoSEQ multiplex PCR assay. For TCR sequencing, RNA was extracted from every sample and reverse transcribed into cDNA to serve as template. TCRdb mirrors the immuneACCESS table, restricted to in-frame sequences. Some clones are absent from its copies; in checked studies, under half trace to an unresolved V gene, and the reason for the others is unknown. The sample has about 220,000 clones on record, roughly 56% of them singletons. The ten largest clones add up to around 1.5% of the sample. Per the publication, the time point label means: 4 weeks on oral tofacitinib. The sample's treatment or condition label, in plain terms: oral pan-JAK inhibitor, 5-10 mg twice daily. The material sequenced was CD4+ T cells sorted from blood, taken at week 4, from a patient treated with tofacitinib. All receptors come from a human donor with alopecia areata.

This chain uses TRBV30 with TRBJ2-7; 7 bases map to TRBD1. V trimming: 2 bases; J trimming: 3 bases; junction bases outside the gene matches: 1. Germline loops: CDR1 GTSNPN, CDR2 SVGIG (reference sequence). The CDR3 covers 12 residues. The CDR3 DNA sequence: TGTGCCTGGAGTCGGGACAGCTACGAGCAGTACTTC. Translated, it gives CAWSRDSYEQYF. The complete variable domain, with remaining parts taken from reference TRBV30 and TRBJ2-7, reads SQTIHQWPATLVQPVGSPLSLECTVEGTSNPNLYWYRQAAGRGLQLLFYSVGIGQISSEVPQNLSASRPQDRQFILSSKKLLLSDSGFYLCAWSRDSYEQYFGPGTRLTVT.

This rearrangement joins TRBV14 to TRBJ2-7; 9 bases are shared with TRBD1. J gave up 5 bases and V 4 bases, and 9 bases lay outside the gene matches. The germline V gene has CDR1 SGHDN and CDR2 FVKESK. This CDR3 has 15 amino acids. The CDR3 DNA reads as TGTGCCAGCAGCCCAACGGGGACAGGGAGAAACGAGCAGTACTTC. Its translation is CASSPTGTGRNEQYF.

V and J are TRBV5-1 and TRBJ1-4, with TRBD1 identical over 9 bases. This CDR3 has 15 amino acids. The germline V gene has CDR1 SGHRS and CDR2 YFSETQ. V was clipped by 0 bases and J by 8 bases; unmatched bases: 5. CDR3 bases: TGCGCCAGCAGCTTGGCAGGGACAGGGCTCGAAAAACTGTTTTTT. This translates into CASSLAGTGLEKLFF.